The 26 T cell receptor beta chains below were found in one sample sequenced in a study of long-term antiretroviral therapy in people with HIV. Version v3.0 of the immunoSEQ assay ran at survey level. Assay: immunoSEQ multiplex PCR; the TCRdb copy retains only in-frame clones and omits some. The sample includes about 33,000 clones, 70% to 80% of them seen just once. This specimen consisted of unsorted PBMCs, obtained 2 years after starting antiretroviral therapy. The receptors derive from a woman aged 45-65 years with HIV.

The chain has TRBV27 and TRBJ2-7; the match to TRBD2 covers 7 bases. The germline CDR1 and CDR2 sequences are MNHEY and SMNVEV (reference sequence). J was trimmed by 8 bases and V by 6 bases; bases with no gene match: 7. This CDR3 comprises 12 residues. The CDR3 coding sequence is TGTGCCAGCAGCACCGGGGGGAGCAAGCAGTACTTC. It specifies CASSTGGSKQYF.

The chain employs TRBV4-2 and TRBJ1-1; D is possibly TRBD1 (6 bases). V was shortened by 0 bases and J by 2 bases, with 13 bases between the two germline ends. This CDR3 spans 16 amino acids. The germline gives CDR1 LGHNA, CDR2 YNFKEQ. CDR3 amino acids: CASSQDGQRLNTEAFF. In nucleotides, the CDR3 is TGTGCCAGCAGCCAAGATGGACAGCGCCTAAACACTGAAGCTTTCTTT.

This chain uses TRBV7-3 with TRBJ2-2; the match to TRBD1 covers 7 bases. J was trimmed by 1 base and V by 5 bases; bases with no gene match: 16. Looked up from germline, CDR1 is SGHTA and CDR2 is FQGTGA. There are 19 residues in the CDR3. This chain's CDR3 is CASSPRRNRGILNTGELFF. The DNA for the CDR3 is TGTGCCAGCAGCCCAAGGAGGAACAGGGGAATCCTGAACACCGGGGAGCTGTTTTTT.

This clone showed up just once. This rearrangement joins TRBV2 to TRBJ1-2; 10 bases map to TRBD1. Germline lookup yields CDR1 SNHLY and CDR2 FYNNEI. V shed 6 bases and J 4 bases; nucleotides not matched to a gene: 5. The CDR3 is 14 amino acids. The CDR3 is CASRARTGGYGYTF. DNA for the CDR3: TGTGCCAGCAGGGCCCGGACAGGGGGCTATGGCTACACCTTC. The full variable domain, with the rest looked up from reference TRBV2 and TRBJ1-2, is EPEVTQTPSHQVTQMGQEVILRCVPISNHLYFYWYRQILGQKVEFLVSFYNNEISEKSEIFDDQFSVERPDGSNFTLKIRSTKLEDSAMYFCASRARTGGYGYTFGSGTRLTVV.

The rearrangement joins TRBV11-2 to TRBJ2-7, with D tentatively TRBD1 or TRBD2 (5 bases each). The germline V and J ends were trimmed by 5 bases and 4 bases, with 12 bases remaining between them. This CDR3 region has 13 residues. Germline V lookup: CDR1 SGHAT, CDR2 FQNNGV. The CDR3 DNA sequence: TGTGCCAGCAGCCTCGGGGCCAGGTACGAGCAGTACGTC. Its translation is CASSLGARYEQYV.

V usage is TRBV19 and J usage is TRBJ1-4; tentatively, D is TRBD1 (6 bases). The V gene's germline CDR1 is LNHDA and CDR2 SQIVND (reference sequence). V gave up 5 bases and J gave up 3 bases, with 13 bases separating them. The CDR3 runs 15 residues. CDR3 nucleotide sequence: TGTGCCAGTAGTGCCGACAGGTGGGCTAATGAAAAACTGTTTTTT. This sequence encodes CASSADRWANEKLFF. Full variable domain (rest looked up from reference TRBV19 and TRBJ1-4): DGGITQSPKYLFRKEGQNVTLSCEQNLNHDAMYWYRQDPGQGLRLIYYSQIVNDFQKGDIAEGYSVSREKKESFPLTVTSAQKNPTAFYLCASSADRWANEKLFFGSGTQLSVL.

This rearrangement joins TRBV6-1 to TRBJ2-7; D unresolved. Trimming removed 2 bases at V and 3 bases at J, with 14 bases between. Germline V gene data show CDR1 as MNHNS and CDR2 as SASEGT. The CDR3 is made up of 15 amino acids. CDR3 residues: CASSEPVHGIYEQYV. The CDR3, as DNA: TGTGCCAGCAGTGAACCCGTGCATGGGATCTACGAGCAGTACGTC.

The CDR3 protein is CASSLGGSSWGSGNTIYF. Here the CDR3 DNA reads TGTGCCAGCAGCTTAGGTGGTTCCTCATGGGGCTCTGGAAACACCATATATTTT. The V gene is TRBV11-2, the J gene TRBJ1-3, with D hard to call. CDR1 and CDR2 from the germline V gene are SGHAT and FQNNGV. The CDR3 runs to 18 residues. V was clipped by 1 base and J by 0 bases, with 16 bases between them.

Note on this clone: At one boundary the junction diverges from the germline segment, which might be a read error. Written as DNA, the CDR3 is TGTGCCTGGAATGACAGGGTCTTC. It is translated as CAWNDRVF. This rearrangement joins TRBV30 to TRBJ1-2; 7 bases map to TRBD1. The CDR3 is 8 amino acids. Germline V lookup: CDR1 GTSNPN, CDR2 SVGIG (reference sequence).

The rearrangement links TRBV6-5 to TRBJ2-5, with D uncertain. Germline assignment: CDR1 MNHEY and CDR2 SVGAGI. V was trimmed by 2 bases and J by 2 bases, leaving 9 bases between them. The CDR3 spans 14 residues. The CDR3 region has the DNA TGTGCCAGCAGTTACGGTCTCCAGCAAGAGACCCAGTACTTC. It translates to CASSYGLQQETQYF.

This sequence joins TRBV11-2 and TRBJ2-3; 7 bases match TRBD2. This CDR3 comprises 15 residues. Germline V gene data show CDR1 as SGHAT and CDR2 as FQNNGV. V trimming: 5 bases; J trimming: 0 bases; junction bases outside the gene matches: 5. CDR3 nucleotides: TGTGCCAGCAGCCTCGCGGGGGTTAGCACAGATACGCAGTATTTT. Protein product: CASSLAGVSTDTQYF.

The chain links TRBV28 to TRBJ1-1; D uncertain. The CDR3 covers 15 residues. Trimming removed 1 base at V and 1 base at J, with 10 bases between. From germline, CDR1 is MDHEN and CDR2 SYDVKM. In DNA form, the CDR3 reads TGTGCCAGCAGTTTATCCCAGATTGGGAACACTGAAGCTTTCTTT. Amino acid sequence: CASSLSQIGNTEAFF.

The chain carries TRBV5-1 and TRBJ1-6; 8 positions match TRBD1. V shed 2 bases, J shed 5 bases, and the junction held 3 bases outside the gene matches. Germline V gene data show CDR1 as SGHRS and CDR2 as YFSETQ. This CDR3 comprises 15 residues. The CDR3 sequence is CASSLQGEDNSPLHF. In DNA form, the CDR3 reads TGCGCCAGCAGCTTACAGGGGGAGGATAATTCACCCCTCCACTTT.

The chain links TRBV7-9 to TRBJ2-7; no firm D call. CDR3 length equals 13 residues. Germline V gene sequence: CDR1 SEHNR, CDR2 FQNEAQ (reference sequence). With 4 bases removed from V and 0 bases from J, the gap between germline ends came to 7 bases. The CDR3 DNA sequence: TGTGCCAGCAGCTCGCACAGCTCCTACGAGCAGTACGTC. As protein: CASSSHSSYEQYV.

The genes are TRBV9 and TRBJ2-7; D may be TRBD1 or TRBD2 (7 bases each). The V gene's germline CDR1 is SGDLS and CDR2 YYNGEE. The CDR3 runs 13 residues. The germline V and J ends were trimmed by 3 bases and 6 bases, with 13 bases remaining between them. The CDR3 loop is CASSAGGGLEQYF. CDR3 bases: TGTGCCAGCAGCGCAGGGGGGGGACTCGAGCAGTACTTC.

CDR3: CASSHLAGGNNEQFF. DNA for the CDR3: TGTGCCAGCTCACACTTAGCGGGGGGCAACAATGAGCAGTTCTTC. The chain combines TRBV18 with TRBJ2-1, with 10 bases aligning to TRBD2. V lost 4 bases, J lost 5 bases, and 5 bases stayed unmatched. CDR1 KGHSH and CDR2 LQKENI come from the germline V gene. This CDR3 is built from 15 residues.

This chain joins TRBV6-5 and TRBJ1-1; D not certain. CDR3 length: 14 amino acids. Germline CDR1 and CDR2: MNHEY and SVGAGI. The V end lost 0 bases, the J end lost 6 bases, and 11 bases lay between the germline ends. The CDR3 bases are TGTGCCAGCAGTTACTCCATCACGACCCCTGAAGCTTTCTTT. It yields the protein CASSYSITTPEAFF.

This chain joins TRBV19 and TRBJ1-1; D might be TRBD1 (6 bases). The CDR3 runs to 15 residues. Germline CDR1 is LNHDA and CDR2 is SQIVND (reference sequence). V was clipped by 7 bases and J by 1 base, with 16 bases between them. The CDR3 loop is CASTTLRGQNTEAFF. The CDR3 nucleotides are TGTGCCAGTACCACGCTCCGGGGGCAGAACACTGAAGCTTTCTTT.

CDR3 sequence: CASSWGEATEAFF. CDR3 nucleotide sequence: TGTGCCAGCTCATGGGGAGAGGCCACTGAAGCTTTCTTT. The rearrangement uses TRBV18 and TRBJ1-1; no definite D call. CDR1 and CDR2 (germline): KGHSH, LQKENI. This CDR3 has 13 amino acids. Trimming stripped 5 bases from V and 4 bases from J, with 11 bases between. The full variable domain, rest sourced from reference TRBV18 and TRBJ1-1, is NAGVMQNPRHLVRRRGQEARLRCSPMKGHSHVYWYRQLPEEGLKFMVYLQKENIIDESGMPKERFSAEFPKEGPSILRIQQVVRGDSAAYFCASSWGEATEAFFGQGTRLTVV.

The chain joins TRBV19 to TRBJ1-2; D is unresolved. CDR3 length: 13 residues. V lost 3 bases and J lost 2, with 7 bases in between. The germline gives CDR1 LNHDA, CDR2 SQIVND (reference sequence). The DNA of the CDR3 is TGTGCCAGTAGTATCCAGGTCAACTATGGCTACACCTTC. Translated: CASSIQVNYGYTF.

The CDR3 coding sequence is TGTGCCAGTAGTATTCGAGGCAGGGAGAACACCGGGGAGCTGTTTTTT. Protein product: CASSIRGRENTGELFF. This chain joins TRBV19 and TRBJ2-2, with D perhaps matching TRBD1 (5 bases). This CDR3 contains 16 residues. The germline CDR1 and CDR2 sequences are LNHDA and SQIVND (reference sequence). The V gene lost 3 bases and the J gene lost 1 base, with 12 bases spanning the gap. Supplemented by reference TRBV19 and TRBJ2-2, the full variable domain reads DGGITQSPKYLFRKEGQNVTLSCEQNLNHDAMYWYRQDPGQGLRLIYYSQIVNDFQKGDIAEGYSVSREKKESFPLTVTSAQKNPTAFYLCASSIRGRENTGELFFGEGSRLTVL.

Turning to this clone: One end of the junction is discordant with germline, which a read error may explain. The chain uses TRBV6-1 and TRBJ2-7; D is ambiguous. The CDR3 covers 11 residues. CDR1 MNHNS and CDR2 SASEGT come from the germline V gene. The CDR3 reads CATSSIPEQYF. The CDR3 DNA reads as TGTGCCACCAGTTCCATACCCGAGCAGTACTTC.

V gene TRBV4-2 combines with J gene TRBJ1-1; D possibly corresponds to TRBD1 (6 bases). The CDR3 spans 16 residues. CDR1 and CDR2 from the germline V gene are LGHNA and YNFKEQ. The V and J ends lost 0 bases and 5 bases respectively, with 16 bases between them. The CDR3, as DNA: TGTGCCAGCAGCCAAGAAACGGCAGGGGATAGGACTGAAGCTTTCTTT. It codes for CASSQETAGDRTEAFF.

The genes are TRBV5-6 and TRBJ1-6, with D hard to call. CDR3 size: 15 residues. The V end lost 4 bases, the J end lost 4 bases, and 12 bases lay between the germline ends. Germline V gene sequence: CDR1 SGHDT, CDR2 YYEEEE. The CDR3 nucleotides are TGTGCCAGCAGCCCCCTTATTAGGTATAATTCACCCCTCCACTTT. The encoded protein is CASSPLIRYNSPLHF. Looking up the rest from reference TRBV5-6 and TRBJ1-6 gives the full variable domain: DAGVTQSPTHLIKTRGQQVTLRCSPKSGHDTVSWYQQALGQGPQFIFQYYEEEERQRGNFPDRFSGHQFPNYSSELNVNALLLGDSALYLCASSPLIRYNSPLHFGNGTRLTVT.

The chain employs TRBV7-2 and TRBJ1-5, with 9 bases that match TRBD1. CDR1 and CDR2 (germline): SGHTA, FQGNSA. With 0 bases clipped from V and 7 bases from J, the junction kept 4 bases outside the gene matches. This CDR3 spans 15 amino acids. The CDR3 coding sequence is TGTGCCAGCAGCTTAGCGGACAGGGGAAGACAGCCCCAGCATTTT. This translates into CASSLADRGRQPQHF.

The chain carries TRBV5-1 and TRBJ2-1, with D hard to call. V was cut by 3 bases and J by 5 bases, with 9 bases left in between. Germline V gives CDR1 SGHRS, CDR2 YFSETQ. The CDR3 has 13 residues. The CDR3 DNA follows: TGCGCCAGCAGCTCGCCGCTCGACAATGAGCAGTTCTTC. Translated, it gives CASSSPLDNEQFF.